This T cell receptor (beta chain) appears in the sequencing data of a study of cytomegalovirus exposure and HLA in healthy donors. Study-level background: An earlier analysis identified some 110 million unique TCR beta sequences in about 179 million T cells. About 80 million unique TCR sequences came from HLA-typed donors in an early release.

This PCR relied on a set of 60 Vbeta primers and 13 Jbeta primers. Clones were sequenced by immunoSEQ multiplex PCR, and TCRdb holds only the in-frame ones, with some missing. The repertoire holds 150,000 to 200,000 clones, 80% to 90% seen once, with about 10% in the top ten. Notes on this clone: What it binds is unknown.

Study-level findings and limits: Despite most TCR sequences being rare, some public TCRs occurred in many donors. The authors enumerated over 150 TCR beta chains as linked to cytomegalovirus.

This CDR3 region has 15 residues. Germline V gene data show CDR1 as SGHRS and CDR2 as YFSETQ. Trimming stripped 5 bases from V and 2 bases from J, with 13 bases between. The chain carries TRBV5-1 and TRBJ2-2; perhaps TRBD1 as D (6 bases). This receptor was obtained from a man aged 18 to 35 in good health and CMV-seropositive. The sequencing sample was made of PBMCs. CDR3 protein: CASSWLGHNTGELFF. Here the CDR3 DNA reads TGCGCCAGCAGTTGGTTGGGACACAACACCGGGGAGCTGTTTTTT.